These T cell receptor beta chains were read from a single sample in a study of regulatory T cells in long-lasting Graves disease. TCRdb re-called the multiplex PCR reads through MiXCR, storing one row per CDR3 protein. The table lists 620,000 or so distinct CDR3 sequences, under 20% of them singletons. The same sample was also studied in work on T cells in Graves' hyperthyroidism and ophthalmopathy.

This specimen was peripheral blood mononuclear cells (PBMCs), taken at new diagnosis, from a patient treated with antithyroid drugs. These receptors were collected from a woman between 25 and 40 years old with Graves disease. Both conserved end residues are part of each CDR3. The D gene is left open where the match is weak. The size of a clone is reported for some rows only, either as once, few or many, or as a class for expanded clones.

>NA|TRBJ2-7|TRBV20-1|NA
TGCAGTGCTCCGCCCCAATTAGCCCCCTACGAGCAGTACTTC
CSAPPQLAPYEQYF
>NA|TRBJ2-5|TRBV29-1|few
TGCAGCGTTAGGCCCCACAAACAAGAGACCCAGTACTTC
CSVRPHKQETQYF
>NA|TRBJ1-2|TRBV24-1|many
TGTGCCACCAGTGATTTGCGGGGATATGGCTACACCTTC
CATSDLRGYGYTF
>NA|TRBJ2-7|TRBV28|many
TGTGCCAGCAGTTACGGCGGAGTTTGGGAGCAGTACTTC
CASSYGGVWEQYF
>NA|TRBJ1-2|TRBV12-3/TRBV12-4|many
TGTGCCAGCAGAGTGGAAGGGTTGGCGGGCTACACCTTC
CASRVEGLAGYTF
>NA|TRBJ2-1|TRBV10-1|NA
TGCGCCAGCAGTACGGACTGGTATGATGAGCAGTTCTTC
CASSTDWYDEQFF
>TRBD1|TRBJ2-5|TRBV11-2|many
TGTGCCAGCAAGATCACAGGGGGAGAGACCCAGTACTTC
CASKITGGETQYF
>NA|TRBJ1-4|TRBV2|many
TGTGCCAGCATAACAGGGACCTCAGGAGAAAAACTGTTTTTT
CASITGTSGEKLFF
>TRBD2|TRBJ2-3|TRBV3-1|NA
TGTGCCAGCAGCCAAGGGCGGGAGGTACAAGATACGCAGTATTTT
CASSQGREVQDTQYF
>NA|TRBJ2-2|TRBV5-1|many
TGCGCCACCAAAACTGGGACAACGAACACCGGGGAGCTGTTTTTT
CATKTGTTNTGELFF
>NA|TRBJ1-2|TRBV20-1|NA
TGCAGTGCTAGAGACGGCAAGAACTATGGCTACACCTTC
CSARDGKNYGYTF
>TRBD1|TRBJ2-1|TRBV30|NA
TGTGCCTGGGCAACAGGGGCGAAGGGATCCTACAATGAGCAGTTCTTC
CAWATGAKGSYNEQFF
>NA|TRBJ2-7|TRBV12-3/TRBV12-4|many
TGTGCCAGCACCTCAGACTCCTACGAGCAGTACTTC
CASTSDSYEQYF
>NA|TRBJ2-1|TRBV11-2|NA
TGTGCCAGCAGCCGCGAGCTGAGCTCCTACAATGAGCAGTTCTTC
CASSRELSSYNEQFF
>NA|TRBJ2-1|TRBV28|many
TGTGCCAGCAGTTGGGATGGGGTGGAGCAGTTCTTC
CASSWDGVEQFF
>NA|TRBJ1-2|TRBV20-1|many
TGCAGTGCTAAAGGGGAAAACTATGGCTACACCTTC
CSAKGENYGYTF
>NA|TRBJ2-7|TRBV30|few
TGTGCCTGGAGGGGCATACGGTACGAGCAGTACTTC
CAWRGIRYEQYF
>NA|TRBJ1-3|TRBV7-9|many
TGTGCCAGCAGCTTAGCTTCAGTTGGCAACACCATATATTTT
CASSLASVGNTIYF
>TRBD2|TRBJ2-7|TRBV20-1|many
TGCAGTGCTATAAGCGGGAGCTCCTACGAGCAGTACTTC
CSAISGSSYEQYF
>TRBD1|TRBJ1-1|TRBV6-1|many
TGTGCCAGCCCGGGACAGGGCTTTGGGACCACTGAAGCTTTCTTT
CASPGQGFGTTEAFF
>NA|TRBJ1-4|TRBV6-1|NA
TGTGCCAGCAGTGAAGAACCCGGGTTTGATGAAAAACTGTTTTTT
CASSEEPGFDEKLFF
>TRBD2|TRBJ2-7|TRBV7-2|many
TGTGCCAGCAGCTCCGGGACTAGCGGCTACGAGCAGTACTTC
CASSSGTSGYEQYF
>NA|TRBJ1-2|TRBV12-3/TRBV12-4|many
TGTGCCAGCAGCCCAACAAGACAGGTCGGAGTAGGCTACACCTTC
CASSPTRQVGVGYTF
>NA|TRBJ1-4|TRBV2|many
TGTGCCAGCAGTTCACAGGGAGCAACTAATGAAAAACTGTTTTTT
CASSSQGATNEKLFF
>NA|TRBJ1-5|TRBV2|many
TGTGCCAGCATTCGGGACTCTGGACAGCCCCAGCATTTT
CASIRDSGQPQHF
>NA|TRBJ2-7|TRBV29-1|NA
TGCAGCGTCAGAGTCGGGCACGAGCAGTACTTC
CSVRVGHEQYF